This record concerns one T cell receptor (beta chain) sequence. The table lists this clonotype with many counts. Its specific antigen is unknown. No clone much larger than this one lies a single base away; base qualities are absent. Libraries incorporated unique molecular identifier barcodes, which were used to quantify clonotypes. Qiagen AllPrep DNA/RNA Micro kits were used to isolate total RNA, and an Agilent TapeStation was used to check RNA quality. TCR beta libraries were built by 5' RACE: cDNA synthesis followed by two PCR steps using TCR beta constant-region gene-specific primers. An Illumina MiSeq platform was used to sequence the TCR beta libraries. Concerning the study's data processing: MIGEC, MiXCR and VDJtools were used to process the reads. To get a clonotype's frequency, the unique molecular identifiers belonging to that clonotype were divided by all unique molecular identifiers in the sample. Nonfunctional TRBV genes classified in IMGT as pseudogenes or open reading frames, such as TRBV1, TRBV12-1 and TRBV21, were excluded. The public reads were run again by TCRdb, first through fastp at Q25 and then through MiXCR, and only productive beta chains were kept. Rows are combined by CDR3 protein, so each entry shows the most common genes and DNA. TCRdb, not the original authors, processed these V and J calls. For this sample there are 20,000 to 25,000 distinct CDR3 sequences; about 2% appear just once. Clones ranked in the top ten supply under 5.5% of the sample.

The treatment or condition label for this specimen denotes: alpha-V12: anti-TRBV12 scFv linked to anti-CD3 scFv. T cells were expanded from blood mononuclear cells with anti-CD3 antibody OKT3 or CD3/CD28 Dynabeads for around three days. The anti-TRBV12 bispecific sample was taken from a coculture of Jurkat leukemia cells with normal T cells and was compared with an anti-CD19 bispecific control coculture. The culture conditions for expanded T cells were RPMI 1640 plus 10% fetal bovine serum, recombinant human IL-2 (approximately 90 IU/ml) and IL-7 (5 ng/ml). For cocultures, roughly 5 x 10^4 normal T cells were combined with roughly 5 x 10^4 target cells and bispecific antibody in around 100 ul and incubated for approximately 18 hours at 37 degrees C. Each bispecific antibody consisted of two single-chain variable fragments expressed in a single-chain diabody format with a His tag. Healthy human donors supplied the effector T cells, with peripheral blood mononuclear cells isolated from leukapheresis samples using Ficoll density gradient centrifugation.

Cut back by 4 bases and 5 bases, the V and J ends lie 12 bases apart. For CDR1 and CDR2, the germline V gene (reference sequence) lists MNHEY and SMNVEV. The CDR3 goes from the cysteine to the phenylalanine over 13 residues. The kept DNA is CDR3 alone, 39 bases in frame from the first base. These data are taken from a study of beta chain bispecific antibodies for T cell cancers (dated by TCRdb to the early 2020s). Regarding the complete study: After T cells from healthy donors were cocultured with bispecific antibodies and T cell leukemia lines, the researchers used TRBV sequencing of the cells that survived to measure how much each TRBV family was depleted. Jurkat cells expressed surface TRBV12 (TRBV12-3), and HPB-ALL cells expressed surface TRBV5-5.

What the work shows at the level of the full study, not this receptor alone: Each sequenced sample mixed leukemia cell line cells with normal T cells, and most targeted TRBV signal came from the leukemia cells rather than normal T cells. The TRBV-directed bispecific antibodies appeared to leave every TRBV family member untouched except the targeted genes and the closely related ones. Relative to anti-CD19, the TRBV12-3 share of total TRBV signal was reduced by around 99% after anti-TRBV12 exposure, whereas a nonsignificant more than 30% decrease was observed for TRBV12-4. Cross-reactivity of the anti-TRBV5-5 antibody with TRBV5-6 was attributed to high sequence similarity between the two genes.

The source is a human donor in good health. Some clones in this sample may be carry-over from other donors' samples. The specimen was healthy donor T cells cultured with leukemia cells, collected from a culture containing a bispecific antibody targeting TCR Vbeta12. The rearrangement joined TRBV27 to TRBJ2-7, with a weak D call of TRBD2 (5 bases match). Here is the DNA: TGTGCCAGCAGTTCGGGGTGGTTTGACGAGCAGTACTTC. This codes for CASSSGWFDEQYF.